This T cell receptor (beta chain) was observed in a study of control samples from healthy donors and cancer patients. This clone was observed once. TCRdb keeps only in-frame clones here, not all; method: immunoSEQ multiplex PCR. Of roughly 450,000 clones in the sample, 90% were seen once. The germline V gene has CDR1 SGHAT and CDR2 FQNNGV. Trimming removed 7 bases from V and 5 bases from J, with 17 bases in between. CDR3 length: 15 residues. The chain recombines TRBV11-2 with TRBJ1-4, with D uncertain. The specimen was PBMCs. The clonotype was recovered from a man aged 40-49 years with head and neck cancer. In DNA form, the CDR3 reads TGTGCCAGCACCCTCGAGAGGGCCGGGAATGAAAAACTGTTTTTT. This sequence encodes CASTLERAGNEKLFF.